Listed below are T cell receptor beta chains from one sample, sequenced in a study of OX40 agonist ivuxolimab in advanced cancers. Sequencing used immunoSEQ multiplex PCR; TCRdb keeps in-frame clones, though not all of them. This table holds about 77,000 clones, around 87% found once. The sample here was CD4+ or CD8+ T cells sorted from blood, taken in a trial of the OX40 agonist ivuxolimab. The receptors were sampled from an adult with an advanced solid tumor such as melanoma, head and neck, liver or kidney cancer. Each CDR3 is given without its conserved first and last residue. The D gene is left open where the match is weak.

>TRBV21-1|TRBJ1-3|-
ASRSGFLEAGNTIY
>TRBV6-5|TRBJ1-1|-
ASRESTEAF
>TRBV5-5|TRBJ2-3|-
ASSPHPPDTQY
>TRBV7-9|TRBJ1-2|-
APALYGYT
>TRBV11-2|TRBJ2-5|-
ASSSGETQY
>TRBV2|TRBJ1-6|TRBD1
ASSGRTGSSPLH
>TRBV6-6|TRBJ2-7|-
ASSPGPRSEQY
>TRBV29-1|TRBJ1-6|TRBD1
SVADRGSPLH
>TRBV28|TRBJ1-2|-
ASRVSDTSNYGYT
>TRBV27|TRBJ1-1|-
ASSWDIGGTEAF
>TRBV10-3|TRBJ1-6|-
AISGVSSYNSPLH
>TRBV27|TRBJ2-2|-
ASSLSRATGELF
>TRBV18|TRBJ2-7|TRBD1
ASSLTGDSSYEQY
>TRBV7-2|TRBJ2-7|TRBD2
ASSPSSGSWYEQY
>TRBV2|TRBJ1-2|-
ASSEGVRVGYGYT
>TRBV11-2|TRBJ1-1|-
ASGLLRTEAF
>TRBV18|TRBJ1-1|TRBD1
ASSPRAGGINTEAF
>TRBV7-3|TRBJ2-1|-
ASSLDRSSYNEQF
>TRBV4-1|TRBJ2-1|-
ASTMLTHGNEQF
>TRBV6-1|TRBJ1-6|-
ASSESNRAISPLH
>TRBV28|TRBJ2-5|-
ASSPAWGRETQY
>TRBV18|TRBJ2-5|TRBD1
ASSGTDQETQY
>TRBV5-4|TRBJ2-1|TRBD2
ASSPTGLAGVVEQF
>TRBV9|TRBJ1-1|-
ASSLDLNTEAF
>TRBV2|TRBJ2-2|TRBD2
ASSIAGGGITGELF
>TRBV11-2|TRBJ2-2|-
ASSSLGGPNTGELF
>TRBV27|TRBJ1-5|TRBD1
ASSPRTGPWGNQPQH
>TRBV28|TRBJ2-7|-
ASSSPQLRDNTYEQY
>TRBV7-3|TRBJ2-7|-
ASSLKARGGEQY
>TRBV9|TRBJ2-4|-
ASSLQGDPKNIQY
>TRBV5-1|TRBJ1-1|-
ASSDNLGNTEAF
>TRBV28|TRBJ1-6|-
ASRLVSWEGYNSPLH
>TRBV7-2|TRBJ1-2|TRBD1
ASSLGQGRNYGYT
>TRBV6-5|TRBJ2-3|TRBD1
ASSRRGRQDTQY
>TRBV7-9|TRBJ1-1|-
ASSPSGHSNTEAF
>TRBV12-2|TRBJ1-4|-
ASRLPRVGGGNEKLF
>TRBV5-5|TRBJ2-3|-
ASSWARTDTQY
>TRBV5-4|TRBJ1-4|-
ASSLWGGPNEKLF
>TRBV2|TRBJ1-4|-
ASTYGGHEKLF
>TRBV6-1|TRBJ2-2|-
ASTREANTGELF
>TRBV7-3|TRBJ1-1|-
ASSSSRATGTF